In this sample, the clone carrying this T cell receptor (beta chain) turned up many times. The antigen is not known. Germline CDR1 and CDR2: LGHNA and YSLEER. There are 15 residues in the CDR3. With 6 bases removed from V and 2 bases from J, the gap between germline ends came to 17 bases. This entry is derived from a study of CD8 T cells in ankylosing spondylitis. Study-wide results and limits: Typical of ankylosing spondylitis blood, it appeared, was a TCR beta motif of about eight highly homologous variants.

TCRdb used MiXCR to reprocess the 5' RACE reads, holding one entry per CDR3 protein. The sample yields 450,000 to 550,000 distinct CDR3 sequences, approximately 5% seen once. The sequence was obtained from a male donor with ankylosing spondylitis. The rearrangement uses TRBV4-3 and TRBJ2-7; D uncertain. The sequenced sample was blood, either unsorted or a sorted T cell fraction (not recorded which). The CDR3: CASSQLWAPTYEQYF. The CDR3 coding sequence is TGCGCCAGCAGTCAGCTTTGGGCACCTACCTACGAGCAGTACTTC.